Shown below are 2 T cell receptor beta chains from a single sample sequenced in a study of blood T cell repertoires in COVID-19. Profiled with immunoSEQ multiplex PCR; TCRdb holds only in-frame clones, not every one. The sample has about 240,000 clones, 86% seen once. The sample was peripheral blood. These receptors originate from a man older than 75 with acute or convalescent COVID-19.

This chain connects TRBV10-3 to TRBJ2-7; TRBD2 matches 13 bases. The germline gives CDR1 ENHRY, CDR2 SYGVKD. V was pared by 3 bases and J by 7 bases, with 3 bases of the junction left unmatched. The CDR3 spans 14 residues. The CDR3 is CAISDGTSGNEQYF. CDR3 nucleotide sequence: TGTGCCATCAGTGACGGGACTAGCGGGAATGAGCAGTACTTC.

CDR3: CASSTPRTGLTNTEAFF. The DNA of the CDR3 is TGTGCCAGCAGCACGCCCCGGACAGGGCTCACGAACACTGAAGCTTTCTTT. V is TRBV21-1 and J is TRBJ1-1; the D call in the table, TRBD1, was not verified against the DNA. TRBV21-1 is termed a pseudogene. The CDR3 extends over 17 amino acids.